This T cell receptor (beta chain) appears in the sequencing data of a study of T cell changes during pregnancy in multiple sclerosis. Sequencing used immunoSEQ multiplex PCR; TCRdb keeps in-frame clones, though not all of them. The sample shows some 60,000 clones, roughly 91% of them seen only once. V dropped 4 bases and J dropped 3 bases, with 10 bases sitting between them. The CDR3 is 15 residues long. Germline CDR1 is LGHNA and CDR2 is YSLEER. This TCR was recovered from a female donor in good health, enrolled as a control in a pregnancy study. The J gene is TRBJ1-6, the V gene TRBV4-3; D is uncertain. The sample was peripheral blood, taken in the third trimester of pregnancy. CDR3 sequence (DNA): TGCGCCAGCAGCCGTCGACACGACTATAATTCACCCCTCCACTTT. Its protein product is CASSRRHDYNSPLHF.